Following are 30 T cell receptor beta chains from one sample sequenced in a study of CXCR3-negative and CXCR3-positive naive CD8 T cells. Study-wide results and limits: More hydrophobic TRB CDR3s were found in CXCR3-positive naive cells than in CXCR3-negative naive cells.

No antigen has been identified for these receptors. Each TRB cDNA library was prepared by 5' RACE (with UMI labels). For each CDR3 protein, TCRdb gives one entry from its re-call of the 5' RACE reads, without DNA. This sample's table has 130,000 to 150,000 distinct CDR3 sequences. Sequencing used naive CXCR3+ CD8+ T cells from blood. Noted subset: CD45RO-CCR7+CD27+CD95- naive CD8+ T cells expressing CXCR3 (TNR3+). The receptors were gathered from a human donor in good health. Some clones in this sample may be carry-over from other donors' samples.

The V and J genes are TRBV5-1 and TRBJ2-7; TCRdb calls TRBD2, which cannot be checked without DNA. Germline CDR1 reads SGHRS; CDR2 reads YFSETQ. CDR3 length equals 12 residues. CDR3 sequence: CASSAEAYEQYF.

The chain combines TRBV7-2 with TRBJ2-5. This CDR3 comprises 14 residues. Germline V gene sequence: CDR1 SGHTA, CDR2 FQGNSA. The CDR3 sequence is CASSLALMGMTQYF.

V is TRBV29-1 and J is TRBJ2-7; the TCRdb D gene call, TRBD1, has no DNA to confirm it. The CDR3 loop spans 14 amino acids. CDR1 is SQVTM, CDR2 ANQGSEA, per germline. This CDR3 is CSVEIESGGYEQYF.

The chain joins TRBV6-1 to TRBJ2-7. Germline V gene sequence: CDR1 MNHNS, CDR2 SASEGT. CDR3 length: 13 residues. The CDR3 spells CASRPSTYYEQYF.

The gene calls are TRBV7-9 and TRBJ2-5; the TRBD1 assignment by TCRdb is unverifiable without DNA. CDR1 and CDR2 (germline): SEHNR, FQNEAQ (reference sequence). The CDR3 totals 14 residues. CDR3 residues: CASSLVGVRETQYF.

The chain links TRBV25-1 to TRBJ2-7. Germline V gene sequence: CDR1 MGHDK, CDR2 SYGVNS. The CDR3 contains 13 residues. The CDR3: CASSALGWNEQYF.

The V gene is TRBV3-1, the J gene TRBJ2-7. The length of the CDR3 is 15 residues. Per the germline V gene, CDR1 is LGHDT and CDR2 is YNNKEL (reference sequence). CDR3 sequence: CASSRGHGLDGEQYF.

The V gene is TRBV28, the J gene TRBJ2-4; TCRdb's D gene call, TRBD2, goes unchecked for lack of DNA. This CDR3 has 17 residues. The germline V gene has CDR1 MDHEN and CDR2 SYDVKM. This CDR3 is CASSEDPGLKAKNIQYF. The complete variable domain, with remaining parts taken from reference TRBV28 and TRBJ2-4, reads DVKVTQSSRYLVKRTGEKVFLECVQDMDHENMFWYRQDPGLGLRLIYFSYDVKMKEKGDIPEGYSVSREKKERFSLILESASTNQTSMYLCASSEDPGLKAKNIQYFGAGTRLSVL.

This chain joins TRBV7-9 and TRBJ2-1. This CDR3 region has 13 residues. Germline loops: CDR1 SEHNR, CDR2 FQNEAQ (reference sequence). The chain's CDR3 is CASTWAEYNEQFF. Filled out from reference TRBV7-9 and TRBJ2-1, the complete variable domain reads DTGVSQNPRHKITKRGQNVTFRCDPISEHNRLYWYRQTLGQGPEFLTYFQNEAQLEKSRLLSDRFSAERPKGSFSTLEIQRTEQGDSAMYLCASTWAEYNEQFFGPGTRLTVL.

V gene TRBV20-1 combines with J gene TRBJ1-2. Germline V gene data show CDR1 as DFQATT and CDR2 as SNEGSKA (reference sequence). This CDR3 has 14 amino acids. The CDR3 loop reads CSARDGPANYGYTF.

The J gene is TRBJ2-7, the V gene TRBV4-3; TCRdb reports TRBD2, a call that lacks DNA to check it against. This CDR3 has 14 residues. The germline V gene has CDR1 LGHNA and CDR2 YSLEER. This CDR3 reads CASSQGTSGYEQYF.

J is TRBJ1-1 and V is TRBV6-6; TCRdb's D call, TRBD1, is unchecked because there is no DNA. The CDR3 spans 11 residues. The V gene's germline CDR1 is MNHNY and CDR2 SVGAGI (reference sequence). This CDR3 reads CASTPQKEAFF.

The chain uses TRBV6-6 and TRBJ1-5. This CDR3 is built from 13 residues. The germline CDR1 and CDR2 sequences are MNHNY and SVGAGI (reference sequence). This chain's CDR3 is CASSYLENQPQHF.

The chain links TRBV6-2 or TRBV6-3 to TRBJ1-3; TCRdb designates TRBD1, a call that cannot be tested without DNA. Germline loops: CDR1 MNHEY, CDR2 SVGEGT. There are 14 residues in the CDR3. This CDR3 is CASSYPGTGNTIYF.

The genes are TRBV27 and TRBJ2-1; TCRdb outputs TRBD1, but without DNA this stays unchecked. The CDR3 length is 15 residues. CDR1 and CDR2 from the germline V gene are MNHEY and SMNVEV (reference sequence). CDR3 amino acids: CASSLTGNEGDEQFF.

V gene TRBV12-3 or TRBV12-4 combines with J gene TRBJ2-7; the TRBD1 assignment by TCRdb is unverifiable without DNA. The CDR3 contains 14 residues. CDR3 loop: CASSTSGGANEQYF.

The gene calls are TRBV21-1 and TRBJ2-7; the D call of TRBD1 rests on TCRdb alone, since no DNA is present to check it. TRBV21-1 constitutes a pseudogene. The length of the CDR3 is 15 residues. The chain's CDR3 is CASSIPGQGAWEQYF.

J is TRBJ1-5 and V is TRBV9. The V gene's germline CDR1 is SGDLS and CDR2 YYNGEE. The length of the CDR3 is 15 residues. The CDR3 loop reads CASSGGDLVNQPQHF. The complete variable domain, with remaining parts taken from reference TRBV9 and TRBJ1-5, reads DSGVTQTPKHLITATGQRVTLRCSPRSGDLSVYWYQQSLDQGLQFLIQYYNGEERAKGNILERFSAQQFPDLHSELNLSSLELGDSALYFCASSGGDLVNQPQHFGDGTRLSIL.

The V gene is TRBV7-9, the J gene TRBJ2-1; absent DNA, TCRdb's TRBD2 call cannot be checked. This CDR3 comprises 14 residues. Per germline, CDR1 SEHNR and CDR2 FQNEAQ (reference sequence). The CDR3 sequence is CASSFEGGLDEQFF.

The chain joins TRBV7-9 to TRBJ1-4; TCRdb lists TRBD1, though no DNA is available to test this call. The CDR3 has 12 residues. Germline assignment: CDR1 SEHNR and CDR2 FQNEAQ (reference sequence). The CDR3 is CASSPAGPMGFF. Full variable domain (missing parts from reference TRBV7-9 and TRBJ1-4): DTGVSQNPRHKITKRGQNVTFRCDPISEHNRLYWYRQTLGQGPEFLTYFQNEAQLEKSRLLSDRFSAERPKGSFSTLEIQRTEQGDSAMYLCASSPAGPMGFFGSGTQLSVL.

V is TRBV7-9 and J is TRBJ2-5; lacking DNA, the TRBD2 call made by TCRdb goes unchecked. The CDR3 extends over 13 amino acids. Germline CDR1 reads SEHNR; CDR2 reads FQNEAQ (reference sequence). CDR3 sequence: CASSSSGRETQYF.

The chain links TRBV14 to TRBJ1-1. Germline assignment: CDR1 SGHDN and CDR2 FVKESK. The length of the CDR3 is 16 residues. CDR3 loop: CASSQEGWATNTEAFF.

The genes are TRBV4-3 and TRBJ2-2; the TCRdb call, TRBD1, lacks DNA for checking. Germline lookup yields CDR1 LGHNA and CDR2 YSLEER. This CDR3 spans 17 amino acids. This CDR3 is CASSQPREVGNTGELFF.

The rearrangement joins TRBV7-9 to TRBJ2-7; TCRdb reports TRBD1, a call that lacks DNA to check it against. The germline CDR1 and CDR2 sequences are SEHNR and FQNEAQ (reference sequence). The CDR3 contains 15 residues. The CDR3 is CASSTPHDQGGEQYF.

The chain recombines TRBV5-5 with TRBJ2-1; TCRdb proposes TRBD2, but this gene call is untestable without DNA. In germline, CDR1 is SGHKS, CDR2 YYEKEE (reference sequence). CDR3 size: 15 residues. CDR3 region: CASNWREGPYNEQFF.

The chain couples TRBV6-6 to TRBJ2-5. Germline V gene sequence: CDR1 MNHNY, CDR2 SVGAGI (reference sequence). The length of the CDR3 is 12 residues. This CDR3 reads CASNHPGETQYF.

V and J are TRBV19 and TRBJ2-7; TCRdb designates TRBD2, a call that cannot be tested without DNA. This CDR3 is built from 15 residues. The germline gives CDR1 LNHDA, CDR2 SQIVND (reference sequence). CDR3 sequence reads: CASSMAEGREYEQYF.

The CDR3 loop reads CASSFRGWSTGGLYQETQYF. The V and J genes are TRBV28 and TRBJ2-5; with no DNA, the TCRdb D assignment of TRBD1 cannot be verified. This CDR3 spans 20 amino acids. Germline values: CDR1 MDHEN, CDR2 SYDVKM.

V and J are TRBV20-1 and TRBJ1-1. CDR3 size: 15 residues. CDR1 is DFQATT, CDR2 SNEGSKA, per germline (reference sequence). This chain's CDR3 is CSAKGIREGGTEAFF.

The CDR3 region is CASSSTGTSADQYF. This rearrangement joins TRBV7-3 to TRBJ2-5; the TCRdb D gene call, TRBD1, has no DNA to confirm it. Germline V lookup: CDR1 SGHTA, CDR2 FQGTGA. This CDR3 contains 14 residues.